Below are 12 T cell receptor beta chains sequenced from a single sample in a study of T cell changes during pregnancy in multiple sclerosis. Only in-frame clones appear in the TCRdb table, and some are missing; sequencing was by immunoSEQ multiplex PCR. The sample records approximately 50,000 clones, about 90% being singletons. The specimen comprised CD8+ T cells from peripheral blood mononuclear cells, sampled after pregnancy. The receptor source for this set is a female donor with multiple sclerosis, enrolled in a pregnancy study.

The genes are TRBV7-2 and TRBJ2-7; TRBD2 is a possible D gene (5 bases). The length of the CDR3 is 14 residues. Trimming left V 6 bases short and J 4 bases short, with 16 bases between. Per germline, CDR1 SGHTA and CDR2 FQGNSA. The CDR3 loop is CASSLAGGDYEQYF. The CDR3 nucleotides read TGTGCCAGCAGTTTGGCGGGTGGAGATTACGAGCAGTACTTC.

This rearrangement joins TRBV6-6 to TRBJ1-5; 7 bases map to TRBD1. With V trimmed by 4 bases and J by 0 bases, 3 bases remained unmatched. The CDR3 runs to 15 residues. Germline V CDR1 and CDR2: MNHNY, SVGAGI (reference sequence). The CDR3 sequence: CASSSGGYSNQPQHF. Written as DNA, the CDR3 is TGTGCCAGCAGTTCAGGGGGTTATAGCAATCAGCCCCAGCATTTT.

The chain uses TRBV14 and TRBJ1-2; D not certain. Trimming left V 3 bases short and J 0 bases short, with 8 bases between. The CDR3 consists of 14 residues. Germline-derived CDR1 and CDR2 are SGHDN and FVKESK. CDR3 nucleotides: TGTGCCAGCAGCCAGGGGAGATCTAACTATGGCTACACCTTC. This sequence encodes CASSQGRSNYGYTF.

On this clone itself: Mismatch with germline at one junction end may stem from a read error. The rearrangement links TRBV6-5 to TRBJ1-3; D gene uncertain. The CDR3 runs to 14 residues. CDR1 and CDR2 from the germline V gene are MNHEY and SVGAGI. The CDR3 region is CAGSYSSSGNTIYF. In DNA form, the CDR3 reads TGTGCCGGCAGTTACTCCTCCTCTGGAAACACCATATATTTT.

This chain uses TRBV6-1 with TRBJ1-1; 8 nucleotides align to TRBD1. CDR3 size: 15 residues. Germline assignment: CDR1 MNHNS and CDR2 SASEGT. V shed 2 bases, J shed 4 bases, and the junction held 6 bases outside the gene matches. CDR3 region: CASSESTGVATEAFF. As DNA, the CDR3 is TGTGCCAGCAGTGAATCGACAGGGGTTGCCACTGAAGCTTTCTTT.

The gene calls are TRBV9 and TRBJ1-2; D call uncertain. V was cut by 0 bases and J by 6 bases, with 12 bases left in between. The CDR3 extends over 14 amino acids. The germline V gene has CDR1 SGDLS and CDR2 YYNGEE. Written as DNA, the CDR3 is TGTGCCAGCAGCGTAGACTTGTCAGGTGATGGCTACACCTTC. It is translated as CASSVDLSGDGYTF. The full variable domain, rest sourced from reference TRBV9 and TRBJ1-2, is DSGVTQTPKHLITATGQRVTLRCSPRSGDLSVYWYQQSLDQGLQFLIQYYNGEERAKGNILERFSAQQFPDLHSELNLSSLELGDSALYFCASSVDLSGDGYTFGSGTRLTVV.

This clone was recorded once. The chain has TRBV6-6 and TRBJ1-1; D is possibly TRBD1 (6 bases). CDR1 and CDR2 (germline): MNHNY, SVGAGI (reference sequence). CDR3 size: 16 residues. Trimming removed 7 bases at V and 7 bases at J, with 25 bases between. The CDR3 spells CASTFSVGGANNEAFF. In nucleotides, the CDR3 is TGTGCCAGCACCTTCTCAGTAGGGGGGGCGAATAATGAAGCTTTCTTT.

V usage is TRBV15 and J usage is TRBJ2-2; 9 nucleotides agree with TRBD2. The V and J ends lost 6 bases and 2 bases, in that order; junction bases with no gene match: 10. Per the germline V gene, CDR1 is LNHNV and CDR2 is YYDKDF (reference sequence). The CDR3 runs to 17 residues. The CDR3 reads CATRIVAGELNTGELFF. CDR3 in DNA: TGTGCCACCAGAATCGTAGCGGGGGAGCTAAACACCGGGGAGCTGTTTTTT.

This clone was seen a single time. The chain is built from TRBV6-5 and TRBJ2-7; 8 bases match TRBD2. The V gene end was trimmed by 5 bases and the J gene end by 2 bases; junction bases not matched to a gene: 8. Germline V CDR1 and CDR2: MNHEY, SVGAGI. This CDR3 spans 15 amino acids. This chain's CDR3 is CASSLVSGAPYEQYF. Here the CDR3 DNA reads TGTGCCAGCAGTCTCGTTAGCGGGGCCCCCTACGAGCAGTACTTC.

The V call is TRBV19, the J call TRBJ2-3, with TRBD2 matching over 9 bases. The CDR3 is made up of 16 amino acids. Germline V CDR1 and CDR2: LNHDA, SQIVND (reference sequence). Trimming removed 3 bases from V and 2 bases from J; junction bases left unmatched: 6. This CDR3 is CASSIFLAGHTDTQYF. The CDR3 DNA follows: TGTGCCAGTAGTATCTTCCTAGCGGGGCACACAGATACGCAGTATTTT.

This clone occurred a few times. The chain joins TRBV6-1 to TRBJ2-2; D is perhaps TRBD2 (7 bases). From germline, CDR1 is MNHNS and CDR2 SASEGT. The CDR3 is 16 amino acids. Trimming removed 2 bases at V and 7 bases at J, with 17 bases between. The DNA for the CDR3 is TGTGCCAGCAGTGAAATCGTAGGGGGGGGCGACGGGGAGCTGTTTTTT. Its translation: CASSEIVGGGDGELFF.

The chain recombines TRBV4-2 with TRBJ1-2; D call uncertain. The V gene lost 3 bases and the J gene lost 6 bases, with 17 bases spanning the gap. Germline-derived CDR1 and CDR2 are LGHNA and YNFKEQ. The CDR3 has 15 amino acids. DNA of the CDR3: TGTGCCAGCAGCCATCCTGGGGAGGGCGCGGATGGCTACACCTTC. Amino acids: CASSHPGEGADGYTF.